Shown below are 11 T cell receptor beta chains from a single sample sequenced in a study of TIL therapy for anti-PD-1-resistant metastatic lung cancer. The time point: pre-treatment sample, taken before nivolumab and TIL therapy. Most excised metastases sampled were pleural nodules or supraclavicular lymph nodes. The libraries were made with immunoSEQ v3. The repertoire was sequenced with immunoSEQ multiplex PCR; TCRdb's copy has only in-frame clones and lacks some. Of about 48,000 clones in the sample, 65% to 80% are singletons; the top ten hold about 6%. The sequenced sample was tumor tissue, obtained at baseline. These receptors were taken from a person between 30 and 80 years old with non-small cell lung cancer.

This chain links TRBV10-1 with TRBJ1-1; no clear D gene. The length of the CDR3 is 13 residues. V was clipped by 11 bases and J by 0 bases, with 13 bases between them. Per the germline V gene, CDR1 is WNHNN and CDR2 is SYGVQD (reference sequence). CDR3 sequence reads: CACSAGMNTEAFF. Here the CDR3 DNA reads TGCGCCTGCTCGGCAGGAATGAACACTGAAGCTTTCTTT.

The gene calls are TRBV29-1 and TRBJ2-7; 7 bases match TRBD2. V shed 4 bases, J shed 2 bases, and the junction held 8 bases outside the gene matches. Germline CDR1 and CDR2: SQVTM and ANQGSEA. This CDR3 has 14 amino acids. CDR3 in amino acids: CSVVFLAAPYEQYF. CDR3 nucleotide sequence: TGCAGCGTTGTTTTCCTAGCGGCTCCCTACGAGCAGTACTTC.

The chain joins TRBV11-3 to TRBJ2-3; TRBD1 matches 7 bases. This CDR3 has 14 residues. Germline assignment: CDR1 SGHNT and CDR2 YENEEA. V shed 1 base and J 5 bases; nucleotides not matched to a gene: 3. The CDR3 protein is CASSLGQGKDTQYF. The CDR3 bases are TGTGCCAGCAGCTTAGGACAGGGAAAAGATACGCAGTATTTT.

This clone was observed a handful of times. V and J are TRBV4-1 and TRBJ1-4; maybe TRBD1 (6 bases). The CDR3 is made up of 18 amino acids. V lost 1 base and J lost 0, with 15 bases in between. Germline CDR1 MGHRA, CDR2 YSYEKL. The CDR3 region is CASSQAGAAIPTNEKLFF. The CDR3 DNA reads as TGCGCCAGCAGCCAAGCGGGGGCGGCAATTCCAACTAATGAAAAACTGTTTTTT.

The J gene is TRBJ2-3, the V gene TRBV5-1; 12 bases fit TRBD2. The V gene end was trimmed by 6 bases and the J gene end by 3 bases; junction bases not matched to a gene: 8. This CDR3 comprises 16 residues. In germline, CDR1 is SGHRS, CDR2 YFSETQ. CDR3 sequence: CASTKTSGRSTDTQYF. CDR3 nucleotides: TGCGCCAGCACCAAGACTAGCGGGAGATCAACAGATACGCAGTATTTT.

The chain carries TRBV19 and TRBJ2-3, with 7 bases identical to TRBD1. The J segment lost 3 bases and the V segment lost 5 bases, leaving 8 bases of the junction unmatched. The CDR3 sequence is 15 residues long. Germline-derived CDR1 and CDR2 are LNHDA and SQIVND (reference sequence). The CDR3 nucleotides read TGTGCCAGTAGTGCCCGGTCCAGGGGGACAGATACGCAGTATTTT. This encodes CASSARSRGTDTQYF.

CDR3 in DNA: TGTGCCAGTAGTATTGCAGGGACAGGGTCCTACGAGCAGTACTTC. Residues: CASSIAGTGSYEQYF. The V call is TRBV19, the J call TRBJ2-7, with 9 bases lining up with TRBD1. This CDR3 is 15 amino acids long. In germline, CDR1 is LNHDA, CDR2 SQIVND (reference sequence). The J segment lost 1 base and the V segment lost 3 bases, leaving 4 bases of the junction unmatched.

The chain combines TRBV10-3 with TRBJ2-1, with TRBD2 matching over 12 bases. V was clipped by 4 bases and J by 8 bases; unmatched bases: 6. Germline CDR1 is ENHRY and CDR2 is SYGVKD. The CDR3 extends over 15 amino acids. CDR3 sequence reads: CAISGLAGVTYEQFF. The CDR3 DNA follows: TGTGCCATCAGTGGACTAGCGGGAGTTACCTATGAGCAGTTCTTC.

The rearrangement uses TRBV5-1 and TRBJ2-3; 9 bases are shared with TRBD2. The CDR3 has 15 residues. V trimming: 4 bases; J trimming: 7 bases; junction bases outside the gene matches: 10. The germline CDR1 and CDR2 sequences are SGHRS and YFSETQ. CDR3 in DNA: TGCGCCAGCAGCGAAAGGACTAGCGTAGAGAATACGCAGTATTTT. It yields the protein CASSERTSVENTQYF. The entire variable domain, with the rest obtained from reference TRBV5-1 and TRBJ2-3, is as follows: KAGVTQTPRYLIKTRGQQVTLSCSPISGHRSVSWYQQTPGQGLQFLFEYFSETQRNKGNFPGRFSGRQFSNSRSEMNVSTLELGDSALYLCASSERTSVENTQYFGPGTRLTVL.

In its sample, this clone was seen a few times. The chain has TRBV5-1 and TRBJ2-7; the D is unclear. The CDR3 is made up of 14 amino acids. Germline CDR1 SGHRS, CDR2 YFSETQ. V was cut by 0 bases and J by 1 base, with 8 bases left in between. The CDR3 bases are TGCGCCAGCAGCTTGGTGGCCAGATCCTACGAGCAGTACTTC. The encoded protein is CASSLVARSYEQYF.

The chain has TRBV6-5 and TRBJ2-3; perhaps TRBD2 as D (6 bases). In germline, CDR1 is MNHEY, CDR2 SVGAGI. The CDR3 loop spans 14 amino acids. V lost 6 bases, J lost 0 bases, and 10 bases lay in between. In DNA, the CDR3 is TGTGCCAGCAGGTTTAGCGGAAGCACAGATACGCAGTATTTT. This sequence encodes CASRFSGSTDTQYF.